This T cell receptor (beta chain) came from a study of CDR3 diversity in severe acne. TCRdb re-called the PCR reads with MiXCR, one entry per CDR3 protein. The sample records about 98,000 distinct CDR3 sequences, about half being singletons. Germline-derived CDR1 and CDR2 are SNHLY and FYNNEI. Deletions cut 6 bases from V and 1 base from J, with 12 bases between. CDR3 length: 14 residues. This sequence was found in a male donor with acne. What was sequenced was blood. The chain combines TRBV2 with TRBJ1-1; a possible D gene is TRBD1 (6 bases). This chain's CDR3 is CASRVQGRNTEAFF. DNA for the CDR3: TGTGCCAGCAGAGTACAGGGAAGGAACACTGAAGCTTTCTTT.